The 9 T cell receptor beta chains below come from one sample, sequenced in a study of regulatory T cells in long-lasting Graves disease. Through Arm-PCR of CDR3 regions and iRepertoire HTBI primers, TCR beta libraries were built. Each CDR3 protein gets one entry after TCRdb re-called the multiplex PCR reads with MiXCR. Seen here are hundreds of thousands of distinct CDR3 sequences, about 15% observed once, and the top ten hold about 7.8%. The time point is: newly diagnosed GD, antithyroid drugs for less than 3 months. PBMCs were the source of the RNA used for TCR sequencing. This sample also belongs to another study, concerning T cells in Graves' hyperthyroidism and ophthalmopathy.

Sequences were derived from peripheral blood mononuclear cells (PBMCs), sampled at new diagnosis, from a patient treated with antithyroid drugs. Receptors were obtained from a middle-aged woman with Graves disease.

DNA of the CDR3: TGTGCCAGCAGCCAAGATCGTCAGGGGATGAACACTGAAGCTTTCTTT. This translates into CASSQDRQGMNTEAFF. V usage is TRBV14 and J usage is TRBJ1-1; weak D call: TRBD1 (6 bases). V shed 0 bases and J shed 0 bases, with 11 bases lying between them. This CDR3 is built from 16 residues. The V gene's germline CDR1 is SGHDN and CDR2 FVKESK.

This clonotype appeared many times. This chain connects TRBV7-9 to TRBJ2-3; tentatively, D is TRBD1 or TRBD2 (6 bases each). The CDR3 extends over 14 amino acids. Trimming left V 4 bases short and J 6 bases short, with 14 bases between. Germline V lookup: CDR1 SEHNR, CDR2 FQNEAQ (reference sequence). Here the CDR3 DNA reads TGTGCCAGCAGCTCAAATGGGGGGCCCGATACGCAGTATTTT. Translating it yields CASSSNGGPDTQYF.

This clonotype showed up just a few times. The chain joins TRBV4-2 to TRBJ2-7, with D possibly TRBD2 on 6 matching bases. The V end was cut by 1 base, the J end by 2 bases, with 12 bases between. CDR3 length: 15 residues. The germline V gene has CDR1 LGHNA and CDR2 YNFKEQ. The CDR3 reads CASSQAASVPYEQYF. CDR3 coding DNA: TGTGCCAGCAGCCAAGCGGCTAGCGTGCCCTACGAGCAGTACTTC.

This clonotype was detected ten times or more. The J gene is TRBJ2-2, the V gene TRBV9; tentative D call: TRBD2 (6 bases). The length of the CDR3 is 17 residues. Between the trimmed V and J ends, which lost 0 bases and 5 bases, there was a span of 17 bases. Looked up from germline, CDR1 is SGDLS and CDR2 is YYNGEE. CDR3 region: CASSVGGFGGGTGELFF. CDR3 sequence (DNA): TGTGCCAGCAGCGTAGGGGGCTTCGGGGGAGGAACCGGGGAGCTGTTTTTT.

The chain is built from TRBV7-3 and TRBJ2-5; D is unclear. CDR3 length: 13 amino acids. The V end was cut by 4 bases, the J end by 1 base, with 7 bases between. CDR1 is SGHTA, CDR2 FQGTGA, per germline. CDR3 protein: CASSYAVQETQYF. CDR3 coding DNA: TGTGCCAGCAGCTACGCGGTCCAAGAGACCCAGTACTTC.

This clonotype has more than one count but fewer than ten. This chain uses TRBV18 with TRBJ2-7, with 8 nucleotides matching TRBD1. Germline lookup yields CDR1 KGHSH and CDR2 LQKENI. CDR3 size: 16 residues. Losses at the gene ends were 4 bases for V and 0 bases for J; bases not matched to a gene: 8. The CDR3 bases are TGTGCCAGCTCACAAGTAACAGGGGGTAGCTCCTACGAGCAGTACTTC. Translation gives CASSQVTGGSSYEQYF.

This clonotype was seen repeatedly, ten times or more. This chain connects TRBV14 to TRBJ2-1, with TRBD2 as a possible D gene (6 bases). V lost 0 bases and J lost 7, with 16 bases in between. This CDR3 has 16 amino acids. Germline lookup yields CDR1 SGHDN and CDR2 FVKESK. The CDR3 reads CASSQDPAGLGNEQFF. The CDR3 nucleotides are TGTGCCAGCAGCCAAGATCCGGCGGGATTAGGGAATGAGCAGTTCTTC.

This clonotype has more than one count but fewer than ten. One base away lies a much larger clone, so this may be a sequencing read error. The gene calls are TRBV12-3 or TRBV12-4 and TRBJ1-4; D possibly corresponds to TRBD1 (6 bases). V was cut by 8 bases and J by 3 bases, with 13 bases left in between. The CDR3 covers 14 residues. CDR3 residues: CASRAGVSNEKLFF. The CDR3 DNA reads as TGTGCCAGCCGAGCAGGGGTATCTAATGAAAAACTGTTTTTT.

The table lists this clonotype with many counts. The J gene is TRBJ2-5, the V gene TRBV11-3; the D is unclear. The CDR3 runs 16 residues. Trimming shortened V by 5 bases and J by 2 bases, and 18 bases separated the two germline ends. Germline-derived CDR1 and CDR2 are SGHNT and YENEEA. The CDR3 coding sequence is TGTGCCAGCAGCCCACCCTCTATGGACGTACAAGAGACCCAGTACTTC. It yields the protein CASSPPSMDVQETQYF.